Listed below are T cell receptor beta chains from one sample, sequenced in a study of OX40 agonist ivuxolimab in advanced cancers. Clones were read by immunoSEQ multiplex PCR, and TCRdb kept only the in-frame ones, dropping some. This sample yields around 62,000 clones, of which more than 75% are seen a single time; around 0.7% belongs to the top ten. This material consisted of CD4+ or CD8+ T cells sorted from blood, taken in a trial of the OX40 agonist ivuxolimab. The receptors were sampled from an adult with an advanced solid tumor such as melanoma, head and neck, liver or kidney cancer. CDR3s include the opening cysteine and the closing phenylalanine or tryptophan. The D gene is left open where the match is weak. Size tells how often a clone was seen (once, few, many) or the class of an expanded clone, and some rows leave it out.

J	V	D	size	CDR3	DNA
TRBJ2-7	TRBV9	TRBD1	NA	CASSPRTGGYEQYF	TGTGCCAGCAGCCCTCGGACAGGGGGCTACGAGCAGTACTTC
TRBJ1-5	TRBV10-3	NA	NA	CATGGPNQPQHF	TGTGCCACTGGCGGGCCCAATCAGCCCCAGCATTTT
TRBJ2-3	TRBV6-4	TRBD2	NA	CASSRSGGDTQYF	TGTGCCAGCAGTCGCAGCGGGGGGGATACGCAGTATTTT
TRBJ2-7	TRBV4-2	NA	NA	CASSQQDGHEPREQYF	TGTGCCAGCAGCCAGCAAGATGGACACGAGCCGCGGGAGCAGTACTTC
TRBJ1-4	TRBV6-1	TRBD1	NA	CASSPQGGYEKLFF	TGTGCCAGCAGTCCGCAGGGGGGCTATGAAAAACTGTTTTTT
TRBJ2-5	TRBV6-5	TRBD2	NA	CASSYGTSVLQETQYF	TGTGCCAGCAGTTACGGTACTAGCGTACTTCAAGAGACCCAGTACTTC
TRBJ1-4	TRBV6-5	NA	NA	CASSPDPASNEKLFF	TGTGCCAGCAGTCCCGACCCGGCTTCTAATGAAAAACTGTTTTTT
TRBJ1-2	TRBV7-2	TRBD1	NA	CASSPTTGVFYGYTF	TGTGCCAGCAGCCCTACGACAGGGGTATTCTATGGCTACACCTTC
TRBJ1-5	TRBV11-3	TRBD1	once	CASSSPGTGIKNQPQHF	TGTGCCAGCAGCTCCCCCGGGACAGGGATTAAGAATCAGCCCCAGCATTTT
TRBJ1-5	TRBV15	NA	NA	CATSHNNQPQHF	TGTGCCACCTCACACAACAATCAGCCCCAGCATTTT
TRBJ2-1	TRBV7-6	TRBD2	NA	CASSLLAGGTNEQFF	TGTGCCAGCAGCCTACTAGCGGGGGGGACTAATGAGCAGTTCTTC
TRBJ2-2	TRBV6-6	TRBD1	NA	CASDRGGNGELFF	TGTGCCAGCGACAGGGGGGGGAACGGGGAGCTGTTTTTT
TRBJ1-6	TRBV11-2	NA	once	CASSLISSDSPLHF	TGTGCCAGCAGCTTAATATCGAGTGATTCACCCCTCCACTTT
TRBJ2-6	TRBV7-2	TRBD1	NA	CASSLRTGFSGANVLTF	TGTGCCAGCAGCTTGAGGACAGGGTTCTCTGGGGCCAACGTCCTGACTTTC
TRBJ2-7	TRBV29-1	NA	NA	CSVGGDRYEQYF	TGCAGCGTTGGGGGGGACCGATACGAGCAGTACTTC
TRBJ1-5	TRBV9	NA	few	CASSETGNQPQHF	TGTGCCAGCAGCGAAACCGGCAATCAGCCCCAGCATTTT
TRBJ1-5	TRBV2	TRBD1	NA	CASSVSGQGPVWPQHF	TGTGCCAGCAGCGTCTCGGGACAGGGCCCGGTGTGGCCCCAGCATTTT
TRBJ1-5	TRBV18	NA	NA	CASSPGTRGQPQHF	TGTGCCAGCTCACCAGGGACCAGGGGCCAGCCCCAGCATTTT
TRBJ2-1	TRBV7-7	NA	once	CASSPGTVVMGEQFF	TGTGCTAGCAGCCCCGGGACTGTTGTTATGGGTGAGCAGTTCTTC
TRBJ1-4	TRBV7-8	TRBD1	NA	CASSPRTGHNEKLFF	TGTGCCAGCAGCCCCAGGACAGGCCATAATGAAAAACTGTTTTTT
TRBJ2-1	TRBV28	NA	once	CASNSVGEYNEQFF	TGTGCCAGCAACTCGGTTGGCGAGTACAATGAGCAGTTCTTC
TRBJ2-1	TRBV4-3	NA	NA	CASSRGSGRAYNEQFF	TGCGCCAGCAGCCGAGGGAGCGGGCGAGCCTACAATGAGCAGTTCTTC
TRBJ1-6	TRBV7-2	TRBD1	NA	CASSQGTGVNSPLHF	TGTGCCAGCAGCCAAGGGACAGGGGTTAATTCACCCCTCCACTTT
TRBJ1-4	TRBV7-2	TRBD1	NA	CASGDRGGEKLFF	TGTGCCAGCGGTGACAGGGGAGGTGAAAAACTGTTTTTT
TRBJ1-3	TRBV7-2	NA	NA	CASSLWVGGSGNTIYF	TGTGCCAGCAGTTTATGGGTAGGGGGCTCTGGAAACACCATATATTTT
TRBJ1-2	TRBV7-9	NA	NA	CASSLAPGNYGYTF	TGTGCCAGCAGCTTAGCGCCCGGTAACTATGGCTACACCTTC
TRBJ1-1	TRBV5-5	NA	NA	CASRQRTGGTEAFF	TGTGCCAGCAGACAAAGAACCGGGGGCACTGAAGCTTTCTTT
TRBJ2-2	TRBV5-6	TRBD1	NA	CASSPQGGTGELFF	TGTGCCAGCAGCCCACAGGGGGGAACCGGGGAGCTGTTTTTT
TRBJ1-1	TRBV7-6	TRBD1	NA	CASSPTRRGQGLMNTEAFF	TGTGCCAGCAGCCCCACGCGTCGGGGACAGGGCCTCATGAACACTGAAGCTTTCTTT
TRBJ2-3	TRBV7-2	NA	NA	CASSSYGDTQYF	TGTGCCAGCAGCTCGTACGGAGATACGCAGTATTTT
TRBJ1-4	TRBV5-1	NA	NA	CASSLGRINEKLFF	TGCGCCAGCAGCTTGGGACGGATTAATGAAAAACTGTTTTTT
TRBJ2-2	TRBV14	TRBD1	NA	CASSPWTGGNTGELFF	TGTGCCAGCAGCCCCTGGACAGGGGGGAACACCGGGGAGCTGTTTTTT
TRBJ2-1	TRBV11-3	NA	NA	CASSSGSQSYNEQFF	TGTGCCAGCAGCTCGGGGTCGCAGTCATACAATGAGCAGTTCTTC
TRBJ2-1	TRBV6-5	TRBD2	NA	CASSFLAGARVNEQFF	TGTGCCAGCAGTTTTCTAGCGGGGGCCAGGGTCAATGAGCAGTTCTTC
TRBJ1-6	TRBV7-9	NA	NA	CASSRRDTTLHF	TGTGCCAGCAGCCGGCGGGACACAACCCTCCACTTT
TRBJ2-2	TRBV9	NA	NA	CASSVGNRNTGELFF	TGTGCCAGCAGCGTTGGGAATAGGAACACCGGGGAGCTGTTTTTT
TRBJ2-3	TRBV6-5	NA	NA	CASRTGRRTDTQYF	TGTGCCAGCCGGACGGGACGCCGCACAGATACGCAGTATTTT
TRBJ1-1	TRBV6-5	NA	NA	CASRPGQWNTEAFF	TGTGCCAGCAGGCCCGGACAGTGGAACACTGAAGCTTTCTTT
TRBJ2-3	TRBV7-2	NA	NA	CASSLNADTQYF	TGTGCCAGCAGCTTAAACGCAGATACGCAGTATTTT
TRBJ2-3	TRBV4-3	NA	NA	CASSPSTGYTDTQYF	TGCGCCAGCAGCCCCTCCACAGGGTACACAGATACGCAGTATTTT